Presented here are 30 T cell receptor beta chains from one specimen sequenced in a study of T cells and Merkel cell carcinoma outcomes (dated by TCRdb to 2019 to 2021). The library was made by the immunoSEQ multiplex PCR assay. TCRdb obtained this table from immuneACCESS and retained in-frame rearrangements with V and J assigned. These tables miss some clones; where compared with another copy, unresolved V genes account for less than half of the shortfall, and the remainder is unexplained. The table for this sample lists some 15,000 clones; roughly 79% of them were counted only once. The ten largest clones add up to approximately 10% of the sample. Input material: tumor tissue from Merkel cell carcinoma. Receptors were obtained from a human donor with Merkel cell carcinoma.

The V gene is TRBV9, the J gene TRBJ1-2, with TRBD1 as a possible D gene (5 bases). CDR1 and CDR2 (germline): SGDLS, YYNGEE. This CDR3 comprises 12 residues. Trimming took off 4 bases at V and 7 bases at J, with 11 bases between the two ends. CDR3: CASSSPGGGYTF. The CDR3 DNA follows: TGTGCCAGCAGCTCCCCGGGGGGTGGCTACACCTTC. Based on the CDR3 plus reference TRBV9 and TRBJ1-2, the full variable domain is DSGVTQTPKHLITATGQRVTLRCSPRSGDLSVYWYQQSLDQGLQFLIQYYNGEERAKGNILERFSAQQFPDLHSELNLSSLELGDSALYFCASSSPGGGYTFGSGTRLTVV.

This chain links TRBV5-1 with TRBJ2-5; the D gene is possibly TRBD2 (6 bases). Trimming took 4 bases from V and 2 from J, leaving 9 bases between them. CDR3 length: 13 residues. Germline CDR1 SGHRS, CDR2 YFSETQ. The CDR3 sequence: CASSGAGQETQYF. The CDR3 coding sequence is TGCGCCAGCAGCGGCGCGGGGCAAGAGACCCAGTACTTC.

The chain couples TRBV30 to TRBJ1-2, with D possibly matching TRBD1 (6 bases). Germline V gene sequence: CDR1 GTSNPN, CDR2 SVGIG (reference sequence). The CDR3 is 15 amino acids. V gave up 1 base and J gave up 5 bases, with 17 bases separating them. The CDR3 reads CAWSDPGGGRYGYTF. The DNA of the CDR3 is TGTGCCTGGAGTGACCCGGGCGGGGGCCGGTATGGCTACACCTTC.

The chain is built from TRBV9 and TRBJ1-4; 9 bases map to TRBD1. Germline V gives CDR1 SGDLS, CDR2 YYNGEE. V lost 4 bases to trimming and J lost 2 bases; unmatched junction nucleotides: 3. The CDR3 is made up of 15 amino acids. CDR3 sequence: CASSNGQGTNEKLFF. CDR3 sequence (DNA): TGTGCCAGCAGCAACGGACAGGGGACTAATGAAAAACTGTTTTTT.

A note on this clone: Germline and junction disagree at one end, which may indicate a read error. The CDR3 is CASSRTRDPWGNEKRFF. For the CDR3, the DNA is TGCGCCAGCAGTAGGACCCGGGACCCCTGGGGTAATGAAAAACGGTTTTTT. The chain combines TRBV10-2 with TRBJ1-4; tentative D call: TRBD1 (5 bases). In germline, CDR1 is WSHSY, CDR2 SAAADI. This CDR3 comprises 17 residues.

This chain uses TRBV14 with TRBJ1-2; D ambiguous. Germline-derived CDR1 and CDR2 are SGHDN and FVKESK. The ends were cut back, 0 bases at V and 4 bases at J, with 6 bases in the middle. The CDR3 is made up of 13 amino acids. CDR3 nucleotide sequence: TGTGCCAGCAGCCAAGAGACTTCCTATGGCTACACCTTC. It encodes CASSQETSYGYTF. Drawing the rest from reference TRBV14 and TRBJ1-2, the complete variable domain is EAGVTQFPSHSVIEKGQTVTLRCDPISGHDNLYWYRRVMGKEIKFLLHFVKESKQDESGMPNNRFLAERTGGTYSTLKVQPAELEDSGVYFCASSQETSYGYTFGSGTRLTVV.

The chain combines TRBV5-5 with TRBJ2-4; D is ambiguous. The CDR3 runs to 15 residues. The V gene lost 6 bases and the J gene lost 1 base, with 14 bases spanning the gap. CDR1 and CDR2 (germline): SGHKS, YYEKEE (reference sequence). The CDR3 is CASTREERAKNIQYF. CDR3 DNA: TGTGCCAGCACCCGCGAGGAGAGGGCCAAAAACATTCAGTACTTC. The whole variable domain, remainder taken from reference TRBV5-5 and TRBJ2-4, is DAGVTQSPTHLIKTRGQQVTLRCSPISGHKSVSWYQQVLGQGPQFIFQYYEKEERGRGNFPDRFSARQFPNYSSELNVNALLLGDSALYLCASTREERAKNIQYFGAGTRLSVL.

This clone has a handful of counts. The CDR3: CASRSSTGFEAFF. In DNA form, the CDR3 reads TGTGCCAGCAGATCCTCAACGGGTTTTGAAGCTTTCTTT. The chain carries TRBV6-1 and TRBJ1-1; no clear D. Trimming shortened V by 6 bases and J by 7 bases, and 15 bases separated the two germline ends. Germline values: CDR1 MNHNS, CDR2 SASEGT. CDR3 length: 13 amino acids.

The gene calls are TRBV9 and TRBJ2-2; 12 bases map to TRBD2. Germline loops: CDR1 SGDLS, CDR2 YYNGEE. The CDR3 sequence is 16 residues long. Losses at the gene ends were 3 bases for V and 4 bases for J; bases not matched to a gene: 4. CDR3 loop: CASSGTSGNPTGELFF. The DNA for the CDR3 is TGTGCCAGCAGCGGGACTAGCGGGAACCCCACCGGGGAGCTGTTTTTT.

Only one count was recorded for this clone. This chain links TRBV6-1 with TRBJ2-2; D is possibly TRBD2 (7 bases). This CDR3 has 15 residues. The V end lost 10 bases, the J end lost 6 bases, and 21 bases lay between the germline ends. Germline values: CDR1 MNHNS, CDR2 SASEGT. This CDR3 reads CAIKETRGASGELFF. The CDR3 DNA follows: TGTGCCATCAAAGAGACCCGGGGGGCTTCCGGGGAGCTGTTTTTT.

This clone was counted once. This chain joins TRBV20-1 and TRBJ1-1, with D possibly TRBD1 on 5 matching bases. Germline V CDR1 and CDR2: DFQATT, SNEGSKA (reference sequence). Trimming took 7 bases from V and 2 from J, leaving 8 bases between them. The CDR3 sequence is 11 residues long. The CDR3 DNA sequence: TGCAGTGTTGGGACTAACACTGAAGCTTTCTTT. Amino acid sequence: CSVGTNTEAFF.

The gene calls are TRBV6-1 and TRBJ1-5; D is perhaps TRBD1 (5 bases). This CDR3 has 12 residues. Per germline, CDR1 MNHNS and CDR2 SASEGT. Trimming stripped 6 bases from V and 9 bases from J, with 12 bases between. CDR3: CASRGRTGPQHF. Here the CDR3 DNA reads TGTGCCAGCAGGGGACGCACGGGGCCCCAGCATTTT.

The V call is TRBV5-6, the J call TRBJ1-2; 9 bases fit TRBD1. V gave up 4 bases and J gave up 5 bases; unmatched junction bases: 9. The CDR3 loop spans 15 amino acids. The germline gives CDR1 SGHDT, CDR2 YYEEEE. CDR3 residues: CASSLTGTGRYGYTF. The CDR3 DNA follows: TGTGCCAGCAGCCTAACCGGGACAGGGCGATATGGCTACACCTTC.

V is TRBV25-1 and J is TRBJ2-1, with D perhaps matching TRBD1 (5 bases). V was pared by 4 bases and J by 6 bases, with 7 bases between. The CDR3 is made up of 12 amino acids. Germline loops: CDR1 MGHDK, CDR2 SYGVNS. Here the CDR3 DNA reads TGTGCCAGCAGTGGGACAAGCAATGAGCAGTTCTTC. Its protein is CASSGTSNEQFF.

This clone has just one count. At one of its ends the junction is not consistent with the germline gene, which may arise from a read error. The chain is built from TRBV9 and TRBJ2-2, with D maybe TRBD2 (5 bases). Germline V CDR1 and CDR2: SGDLS, YYNGEE. CDR3 size: 17 residues. CDR3 nucleotide sequence: TGTGCCAGTAGCGTAGCTCGAAGTATACGGAACACCGGGGAGCTGTTTTTT. Protein sequence: CASSVARSIRNTGELFF.

J is TRBJ2-2 and V is TRBV7-9; 13 bases are shared with TRBD2. This CDR3 comprises 18 residues. Unmatched junction bases numbered 8, after V lost 3 bases and J lost 4 bases. Germline CDR1 SEHNR, CDR2 FQNEAQ (reference sequence). CDR3 nucleotides: TGTGCCAGCAGCTTCTTTATAGGACTAGCGGGGGCCACCGGGGAGCTGTTTTTT. It specifies CASSFFIGLAGATGELFF. Supplemented by reference TRBV7-9 and TRBJ2-2, the full variable domain reads DTGVSQNPRHKITKRGQNVTFRCDPISEHNRLYWYRQTLGQGPEFLTYFQNEAQLEKSRLLSDRFSAERPKGSFSTLEIQRTEQGDSAMYLCASSFFIGLAGATGELFFGEGSRLTVL.

This chain connects TRBV28 to TRBJ1-2; unclear D gene. CDR3 size: 14 residues. The V end lost 5 bases, the J end lost 3 bases, and 13 bases lay between the germline ends. CDR1 MDHEN and CDR2 SYDVKM come from the germline V gene. CDR3 bases: TGTGCCAGCAGTCTTCTCAGCCCCTACTATGGCTACACCTTC. Translation gives CASSLLSPYYGYTF.

This chain joins TRBV30 and TRBJ1-2, with TRBD1 as a possible D gene (6 bases). The germline V gene has CDR1 GTSNPN and CDR2 SVGIG (reference sequence). Trimming took off 5 bases at V and 4 bases at J, with 17 bases between the two ends. There are 14 residues in the CDR3. CDR3 residues: CAWALRGLSYGYTF. CDR3 sequence (DNA): TGTGCCTGGGCCCTCCGGGGGCTGAGCTATGGCTACACCTTC.

This chain uses TRBV5-4 with TRBJ2-3, with 8 bases aligning to TRBD1. The CDR3 is 15 amino acids. CDR1 is SGHNT and CDR2 is YYREEE in the germline V gene (reference sequence). The ends lost 4 bases at V and 3 bases at J; junction bases unmatched: 7. CDR3 nucleotide sequence: TGTGCCAGCAGCGTGGACAGGGCGGGGACAGATACGCAGTATTTT. Translated: CASSVDRAGTDTQYF.

The chain is built from TRBV9 and TRBJ2-5, with a weak D call TRBD2 (5 bases). CDR1 and CDR2 from the germline V gene are SGDLS and YYNGEE. V shed 4 bases and J shed 2 bases, with 12 bases lying between them. CDR3 length: 14 amino acids. CDR3 loop: CASSSLLGQETQYF. As DNA, the CDR3 is TGTGCCAGCAGCTCCCTACTAGGGCAAGAGACCCAGTACTTC.

In this sample, this clone turned up once. The chain links TRBV15 to TRBJ1-2; the D is unclear. V was trimmed by 10 bases and J by 8 bases, leaving 14 bases between them. The CDR3 contains 11 residues. Germline CDR1 reads LNHNV; CDR2 reads YYDKDF (reference sequence). The CDR3 here is CAILDNGGYTF. The CDR3 DNA reads as TGTGCCATCCTTGACAACGGGGGCTACACCTTC.

The rearrangement uses TRBV5-1 and TRBJ2-7; D possibly corresponds to TRBD2 (7 bases). Germline V gene sequence: CDR1 SGHRS, CDR2 YFSETQ. This CDR3 contains 15 residues. Trimming left V 3 bases short and J 5 bases short, with 18 bases between. In DNA, the CDR3 is TGCGCCAGCAGCTCCGGGCAGGGGAGGGCGCACGAGCAGTACTTC. This gives the protein CASSSGQGRAHEQYF.

The rearrangement uses TRBV11-2 and TRBJ2-3, with 9 bases matching TRBD2. V lost 8 bases and J lost 1; bases outside the gene matches: 10. This CDR3 comprises 16 residues. Germline CDR1 is SGHAT and CDR2 is FQNNGV. CDR3 sequence reads: CASGRPVAGGTDTQYF. DNA for the CDR3: TGTGCCAGCGGAAGGCCTGTAGCGGGGGGCACAGATACGCAGTATTTT.

The chain employs TRBV7-9 and TRBJ2-1, with D maybe TRBD2 (7 bases). The V gene lost 4 bases and the J gene lost 0 bases, with 13 bases spanning the gap. CDR3 length: 16 residues. Per germline, CDR1 SEHNR and CDR2 FQNEAQ (reference sequence). The DNA of the CDR3 is TGTGCCAGCAGCTCGCGGGGGCCAAGCTCCTACAATGAGCAGTTCTTC. It translates to CASSSRGPSSYNEQFF.

The chain combines TRBV5-1 with TRBJ1-1; tentatively, D is TRBD1 (6 bases). The CDR3 is made up of 13 amino acids. Germline V gives CDR1 SGHRS, CDR2 YFSETQ. V was pared by 3 bases and J by 5 bases, with 11 bases between. Written as DNA, the CDR3 is TGCGCCAGCAGCTGGGGCAGGGGTACTGAAGCTTTCTTT. Encoded protein: CASSWGRGTEAFF.

V usage is TRBV23-1 and J usage is TRBJ2-5; TRBD1 aligns across 7 bases. TRBV23-1 has ORF status, its function being uncertain. The CDR3 length is 17 residues. After removal of 2 bases from V and 5 bases from J, the junction contained 14 bases not matched to a gene. The CDR3 here is CASSQAVATGFFETQYF. In DNA, the CDR3 is TGCGCCAGCAGTCAAGCCGTCGCGACAGGGTTTTTCGAGACCCAGTACTTC.

V and J are TRBV25-1 and TRBJ1-1; the D is unclear. CDR3 size: 12 residues. Trimming removed 4 bases from V and 5 bases from J, with 8 bases in between. The germline V gene encodes CDR1 MGHDK and CDR2 SYGVNS. This CDR3 is CASSAGSTEAFF. The CDR3 coding sequence is TGTGCCAGCAGTGCTGGGAGTACTGAAGCTTTCTTT.

The V gene is TRBV29-1, the J gene TRBJ1-1, with TRBD1 as a possible D gene (5 bases). The V and J ends lost 2 bases and 5 bases respectively, with 15 bases between them. The germline gives CDR1 SQVTM, CDR2 ANQGSEA. The CDR3 runs to 14 residues. CDR3 sequence (DNA): TGCAGCGTTGAATCTCGGCAGGGAGGGACTGAAGCTTTCTTT. Residues: CSVESRQGGTEAFF. Supplemented by reference TRBV29-1 and TRBJ1-1, the full variable domain reads SAVISQKPSRDICQRGTSLTIQCQVDSQVTMMFWYRQQPGQSLTLIATANQGSEATYESGFVIDKFPISRPNLTFSTLTVSNMSPEDSSIYLCSVESRQGGTEAFFGQGTRLTVV.

Here the CDR3 reads CASSGGRRGYGYTF. The CDR3 coding sequence is TGTGCCAGCAGCGGGGGGCGCAGGGGGTATGGCTACACCTTC. The J gene is TRBJ1-2, the V gene TRBV5-4, with 7 bases matching TRBD1. Germline V gene sequence: CDR1 SGHNT, CDR2 YYREEE (reference sequence). J gave up 5 bases and V 4 bases, and 8 bases lay outside the gene matches. The CDR3 covers 14 residues.

This clone was picked up one time. The chain joins TRBV5-1 to TRBJ2-5, with TRBD1 as a possible D gene (5 bases). Trimming stripped 0 bases from V and 1 base from J, with 13 bases between. Germline-derived CDR1 and CDR2 are SGHRS and YFSETQ. The CDR3 totals 16 residues. The CDR3 protein is CASSLGLRATQETQYF. DNA of the CDR3: TGCGCCAGCAGCTTGGGGCTCAGGGCGACCCAAGAGACCCAGTACTTC.